The TCR beta chain under discussion was sequenced for a study of OX40 agonist ivuxolimab in advanced cancers. Notes on the research overall: Ivuxolimab was a fully human IgG2 agonistic monoclonal antibody targeting the costimulatory receptor OX40 (CD134). Intravenous ivuxolimab was administered to patients every 2 weeks at six dose levels: 0.01, 0.1, 0.3, 1.5, 3 and 10 mg/kg. Of the 50 or so patients in dose escalation, some 19 had hepatocellular carcinoma, roughly 15 had melanoma, 9 had renal cell carcinoma and 9 had head and neck cancer. The dose-escalation cohort was about 87% male with a mean age of approximately 60 years, ranging from roughly 23 to 85. Patients were allowed to have had prior anti-PD-1, anti-PD-L1 or anti-CTLA-4 therapy, and 40% of the dose-escalation patients had been treated with checkpoint inhibitors. Partial responses occurred in three dose-escalation patients, of whom one had hepatocellular carcinoma and two had cutaneous melanoma. The purpose of peripheral TCRbeta sequencing was to test whether ivuxolimab changed TCR sequence diversity and led to clonal T-cell expansion. The paper describes the monotherapy dose-escalation part (N of about 50 patients) of the phase I trial of ivuxolimab.

Genomic DNA was isolated from the sorted cells so that the TCRbeta CDR3 region could be sequenced. The immunoSEQ Assay was used to sequence the TCRbeta CDR3 regions. TCRdb took over this immuneACCESS table, retaining in-frame rearrangements with V and J assigned. Such tables are incomplete; in checked studies, under half of the missing clones stem from an unresolved V gene, and the remainder is unexplained. Recorded for this sample are under 70,000 clones; around 90% of them occurred a single time. In total, the top ten clones hold 7.6% of the sample. As to this clone: Its antigen target is currently unknown. A read error may produce the germline difference seen at one junction end.

The trial excluded patients who had a history of autoimmune disease or who were on systemic immunosuppression. Peripheral blood for TCR sequencing was collected from all dose cohorts at baseline, on cycle 4 day 1, and on cycle 7 day 1. Samples came from an open-label, multicenter, first-in-human phase I dose-escalation trial of ivuxolimab. Adults with locally advanced or metastatic head and neck squamous cell, hepatocellular, melanoma or renal cell carcinoma were enrolled in the trial. Before TCR sequencing, CD4+ T cells and CD8+ T cells from peripheral blood were sorted into separate populations. The CDR3, from cysteine to phenylalanine, totals 12 residues. The sequence is cut down to CDR3 DNA, 36 bases in frame from base 1. The germline V gene provides CDR1 SGDLS and CDR2 YYNGEE. Broad study findings and their caveats: Which antigens the clonally expanded peripheral T cells were specific for was not determined. On average, CD8+ T cells showed more expanded clones than CD4+ T cells after ivuxolimab. At doses from 0.1 to 3.0 mg/kg, clonal expansion was seen in both CD4+ and CD8+ blood T cells between baseline and week 6. Low levels of normalized T-cell clonal expansion were also seen in some nonresponding patients. In partial responders in the 0.1-3.0 mg/kg groups, normalized peripheral clonal expansion was found to be among the lowest, especially among CD8+ T cells.

The source of this sequence is an adult with an advanced solid tumor such as melanoma, head and neck, liver or kidney cancer. Material: CD4+ or CD8+ T cells sorted from blood, obtained in a trial of the OX40 agonist ivuxolimab. The chain links TRBV9 with TRBJ1-6, with the D gene not clear enough to name. The DNA sequence is given as TGTGCCAGCGGCGTCTGGGATTCACCCCTCCACTTT. It codes for CASGVWDSPLHF.